The entry that follows covers one T cell receptor beta chain sequence. Antigen: not known. Alongside CTLA-4 blockade with ipilimumab, patients with chemo-refractory metastatic non-small-cell lung cancer received focal radiation. These data come from a study of radiotherapy plus CTLA-4 blockade in lung cancer. At the level of the study: 15% to 20% of patients responded objectively, and roughly 30% achieved disease control. Findings of the study overall: Once radiotherapy plus ipilimumab had been given, TCR clones derived from tumor expanded in blood. In blood, early T cell clone dynamics reportedly predicted response best, together with interferon-beta.

The assay was immunoSEQ multiplex PCR, and TCRdb's table has in-frame clones only and misses some. The sample has around 42,000 clones, more than 60% seen once. J gave up 11 bases and V 0 bases, and 16 bases lay outside the gene matches. This CDR3 region has 17 residues. CDR1 and CDR2 (germline): LNHDA, SQIVND (reference sequence). Sample: peripheral blood, taken from a patient treated with radiotherapy plus ipilimumab. The TCR originated in a human donor with non-small cell lung cancer who had a partial response to radiotherapy plus ipilimumab. The chain joins TRBV19 to TRBJ1-1; 9 bases map to TRBD1. DNA of the CDR3: TGTGCCAGTAGTATAGATAGGGGACAGGGTAGCCACGGAACTGCTTTCTTT. Translating gives CASSIDRGQGSHGTAFF.